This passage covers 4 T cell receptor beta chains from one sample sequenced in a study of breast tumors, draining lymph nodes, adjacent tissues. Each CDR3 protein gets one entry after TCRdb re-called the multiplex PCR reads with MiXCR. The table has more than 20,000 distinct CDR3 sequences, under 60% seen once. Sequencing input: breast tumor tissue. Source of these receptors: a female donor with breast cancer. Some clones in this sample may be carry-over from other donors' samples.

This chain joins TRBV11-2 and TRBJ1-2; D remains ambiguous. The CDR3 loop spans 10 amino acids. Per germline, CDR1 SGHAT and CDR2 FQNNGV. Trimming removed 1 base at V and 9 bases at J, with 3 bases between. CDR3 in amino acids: CASSLVSYTF. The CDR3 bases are TGTGCCAGCAGCTTAGTCAGCTACACCTTC.

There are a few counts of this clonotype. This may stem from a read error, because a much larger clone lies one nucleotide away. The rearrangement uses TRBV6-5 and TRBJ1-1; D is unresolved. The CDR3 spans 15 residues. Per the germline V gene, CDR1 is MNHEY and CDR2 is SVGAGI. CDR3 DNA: TGTGCCAGCAGTCACTCAATCTACGGAGGCACTGAAGCTTTCTTT. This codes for CASSHSIYGGTEAFF.

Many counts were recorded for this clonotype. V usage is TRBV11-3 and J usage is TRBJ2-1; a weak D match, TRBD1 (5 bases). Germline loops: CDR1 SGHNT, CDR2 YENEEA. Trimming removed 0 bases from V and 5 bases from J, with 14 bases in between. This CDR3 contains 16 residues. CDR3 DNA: TGTGCCAGCAGCTTAGATAAGGCAGGGATACACAATGAGCAGTTCTTC. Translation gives CASSLDKAGIHNEQFF.

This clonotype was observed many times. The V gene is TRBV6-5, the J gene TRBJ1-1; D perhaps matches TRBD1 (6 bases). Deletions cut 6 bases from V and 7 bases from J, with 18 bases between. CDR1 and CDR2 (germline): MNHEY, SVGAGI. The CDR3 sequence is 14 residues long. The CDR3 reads CASSLTRRGLEAFF. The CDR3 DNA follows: TGTGCCAGCAGCCTGACGCGCAGGGGACTTGAAGCTTTCTTT.